This TCR beta chain is drawn from a study of memory CD4+ T cells and cytomegalovirus serostatus. Background on the study: Healthy Belgian adult donors included nine or ten CMV-positive and some 24 CMV-negative people.

V dropped 0 bases and J dropped 2 bases, with 16 bases sitting between them. This CDR3 comprises 17 residues. CDR1 is SGDLS and CDR2 is YYNGEE in the germline V gene. The sort gate was single viable CD3+CD4+CD8-CD45RO+ cells for memory CD4+ T cells. This clone was counted between two and nine times. Its antigen is unidentified. Study-wide results and limits: Repertoires predicted CMV serostatus with median bootstrapped AUC of 0.95. About 40% of the roughly 160 known CMV-associated TCRbeta sequences appeared in CD4+ memory.

The table came from immunoSEQ multiplex PCR; TCRdb's copy has only in-frame clones and leaves some out. The sample yields almost 55,000 clones, around 78% seen once. The sequenced sample consisted of memory CD4+ T cells from blood. The rearrangement joins TRBV9 to TRBJ2-3; possible D gene TRBD2, 5 bases. The TCR was taken from an adult in good health and CMV-seronegative. In DNA form, the CDR3 reads TGTGCCAGCAGCGTAGATACCCTAGCCTACTACACAGATACGCAGTATTTT. Its translation is CASSVDTLAYYTDTQYF. Full variable domain (outside the CDR3, taken from reference TRBV9 and TRBJ2-3): DSGVTQTPKHLITATGQRVTLRCSPRSGDLSVYWYQQSLDQGLQFLIQYYNGEERAKGNILERFSAQQFPDLHSELNLSSLELGDSALYFCASSVDTLAYYTDTQYFGPGTRLTVL.